This TCR beta chain was found in a study of cytomegalovirus exposure and HLA in healthy donors. Study outcomes and limitations: Roughly even sequencing depth across donors was the assumption behind the presence/absence analyses. Links to common viral pathogens appeared, in a later analysis, for several of the most significant clusters. A highly shared variant cluster was judged a likely technical artifact.

About this clone itself: What it binds is unknown.

Trimming took 2 bases from V and 1 from J, leaving 8 bases between them. The CDR3 loop spans 15 amino acids. Germline V lookup: CDR1 SGHTA, CDR2 FQGNSA. When sampled, the donors appeared nominally healthy, though they likely had unrecorded immune exposures. Use of 60 Vbeta and 13 Jbeta primers characterized the PCR. TCRdb's table, derived via immunoSEQ multiplex PCR, lists solely in-frame clones and lacks some. The table records under 200,000 clones, around four fifths of them present only once. This TCR derives from a woman in her forties or fifties in good health and CMV-seropositive. Sequencing was performed on PBMCs. The genes are TRBV7-2 and TRBJ2-2, with D possibly being TRBD1 (5 bases). CDR3 bases: TGTGCCAGCAGCTTAAACAGGATGAACACCGGGGAGCTGTTTTTT. Its translation is CASSLNRMNTGELFF.